This T cell receptor beta chain was observed in a study of OX40 agonist ivuxolimab in advanced cancers. Study summary: One hepatocellular carcinoma and a couple of cutaneous melanoma patients partially responded.

Sequencing used immunoSEQ multiplex PCR; TCRdb keeps in-frame clones, though not all of them. The table records around 74,000 clones, under 90% of them present only once. Germline CDR1 SGHNT, CDR2 YYREEE (reference sequence). CDR3 length equals 15 residues. Trimming at V came to 3 bases and at J to 1 base, leaving 3 bases not matched to a gene. General study points: Clonal expansion in partial responders at 0.1-3.0 mg/kg ranked among the lowest. By week 6 at 0.1 to 3.0 mg/kg, blood CD4+ and CD8+ T cells had expanded clonally.

Concerning this clone itself: What it binds is unknown.

This specimen was CD4+ or CD8+ T cells sorted from blood, taken in a trial of the OX40 agonist ivuxolimab. The clonotype comes from an adult with an advanced solid tumor such as melanoma, head and neck, liver or kidney cancer. The chain carries TRBV5-4 and TRBJ1-4; 7 nucleotides match TRBD1. CDR3 nucleotides: TGTGCCAGCAGCTCCGCAGGGGGAACTAATGAAAAACTGTTTTTT. It specifies CASSSAGGTNEKLFF.